This paragraph reports one T cell receptor (beta chain). Its antigen is unknown. Reverse transcribing all isolated RNA meant expressed TCRB transcripts were sequenced. Using immunoSEQ multiplex PCR, the repertoire was profiled, and TCRdb retains in-frame clones only, with some absent. The table records over 700,000 clones, roughly 15% of them present only once. The sample comes from a study of beta chain features in type 1 diabetes. The CDR3 has 14 amino acids. The germline V gene has CDR1 LNHDA and CDR2 SQIVND (reference sequence). V was trimmed by 3 bases and J by 3 bases, leaving 11 bases between them. Findings and limits, study-wide: Type 1 diabetes patients showed a moderate but significant shortening of TCRB CDR3s in all four CD4+ subsets. These data did not resolve whether HLA type affects TCRB rearrangement. Type 1 diabetes patients had VDJ junctions that carried fewer insertions and more deletions.

V is TRBV19 and J is TRBJ1-2; maybe TRBD1 (5 bases). The clonotype originates from a woman under 30 in good health. What was sequenced was naive CD4+ T cells from blood. DNA of the CDR3: TGTGCCAGTAGTATGAGGGGCACCTACTATGGCTACACCTTC. Its translation: CASSMRGTYYGYTF.